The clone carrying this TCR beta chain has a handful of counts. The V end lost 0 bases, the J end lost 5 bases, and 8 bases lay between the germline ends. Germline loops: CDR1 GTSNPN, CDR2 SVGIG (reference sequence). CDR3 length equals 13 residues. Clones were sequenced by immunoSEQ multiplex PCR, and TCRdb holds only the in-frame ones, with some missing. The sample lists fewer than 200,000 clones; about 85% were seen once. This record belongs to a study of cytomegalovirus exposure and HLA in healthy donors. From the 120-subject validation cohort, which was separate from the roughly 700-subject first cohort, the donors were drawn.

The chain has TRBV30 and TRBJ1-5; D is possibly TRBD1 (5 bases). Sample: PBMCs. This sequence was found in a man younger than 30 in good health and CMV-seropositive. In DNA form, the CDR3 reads TGTGCCTGGAGTGTACAGGAGTATCAGCCCCAGCATTTT. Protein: CAWSVQEYQPQHF.